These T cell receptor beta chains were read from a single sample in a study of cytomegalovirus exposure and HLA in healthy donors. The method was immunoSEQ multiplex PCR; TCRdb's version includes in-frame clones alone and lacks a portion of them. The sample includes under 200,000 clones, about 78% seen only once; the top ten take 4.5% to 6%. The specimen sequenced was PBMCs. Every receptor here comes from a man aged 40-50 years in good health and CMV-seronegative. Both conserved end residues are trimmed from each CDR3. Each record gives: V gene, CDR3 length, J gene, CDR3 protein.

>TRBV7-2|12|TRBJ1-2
ASSPRRGDYGYT
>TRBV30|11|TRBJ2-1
AWRGPGHNEQF
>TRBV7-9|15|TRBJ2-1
ASSLDAGTSGDNEQF
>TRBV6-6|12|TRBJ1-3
ASSLQGSGNTIY
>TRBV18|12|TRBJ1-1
ASSPNPTQGEAF
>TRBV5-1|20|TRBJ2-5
ASSGGLGGLAGGILIQETQY
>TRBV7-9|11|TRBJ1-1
ASSGTENTEAF
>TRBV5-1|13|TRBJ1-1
ASSLVSQGDTEAF
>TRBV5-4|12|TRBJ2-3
ASSSTGLFDTQY
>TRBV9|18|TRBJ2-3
ASSVRPLAGAPSGTDTQY
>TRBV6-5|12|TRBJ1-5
ASSWGTGDQPQH